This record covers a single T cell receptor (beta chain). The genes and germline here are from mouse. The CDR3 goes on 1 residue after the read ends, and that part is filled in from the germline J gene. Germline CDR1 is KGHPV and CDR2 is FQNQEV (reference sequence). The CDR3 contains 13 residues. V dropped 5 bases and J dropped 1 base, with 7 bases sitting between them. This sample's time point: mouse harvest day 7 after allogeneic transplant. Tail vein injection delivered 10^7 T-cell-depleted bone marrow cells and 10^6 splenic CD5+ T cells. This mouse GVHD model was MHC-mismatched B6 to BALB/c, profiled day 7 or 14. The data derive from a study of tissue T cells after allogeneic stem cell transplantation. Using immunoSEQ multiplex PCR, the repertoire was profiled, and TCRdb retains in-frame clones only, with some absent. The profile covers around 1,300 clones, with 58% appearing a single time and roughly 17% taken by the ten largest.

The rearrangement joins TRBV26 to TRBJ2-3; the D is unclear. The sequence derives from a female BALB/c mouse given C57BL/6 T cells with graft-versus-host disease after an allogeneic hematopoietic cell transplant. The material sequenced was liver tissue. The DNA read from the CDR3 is TGTGCCAGCAGTTCCCAGGGTGCAGAAACGCTGTAT. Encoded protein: CASSSQGAETLY. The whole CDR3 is CASSSQGAETLYF.